This T cell receptor (beta chain) was sequenced for a study of T cells of healthy individuals. This CDR3 spans 15 amino acids. CDR1 SGHTA and CDR2 FQGNSA come from the germline V gene. Germline trimming cut 1 base from V and 8 bases from J; bases unmatched to any gene: 6. Ten or more counts support this clonotype. Via MiXCR, TCRdb re-called the 5' RACE reads, giving one row per CDR3 protein. The sample lists 63,000 or so distinct CDR3 sequences; under 20% were seen once. The sequence was obtained from a human donor in good health. The chain links TRBV7-2 to TRBJ2-1, with 9 bases that match TRBD2. DNA of the CDR3: TGTGCCAGCAGCTTAGATAGCGGGAGAATATATGAGCAGTTCTTC. Translating gives CASSLDSGRIYEQFF. Combining the CDR3 with reference TRBV7-2 and TRBJ2-1 gives the whole variable domain GAGVSQSPSNKVTEKGKDVELRCDPISGHTALYWYRQSLGQGLEFLIYFQGNSAPDKSGLPSDRFSAERTGGSVSTLTIQRTQQEDSAVYLCASSLDSGRIYEQFFGPGTRLTVL.